The T cell receptor (beta chain) described here comes from a study of chemoradiotherapy in HPV16-positive cancers. Trimming removed 4 bases at V and 2 bases at J, with 17 bases between. This CDR3 is 16 amino acids long. Germline V gives CDR1 MNHEY, CDR2 SVGAGI. Assay used: immunoSEQ multiplex PCR; TCRdb lists only in-frame clones, some missing. The repertoire has approximately 23,000 clones, about 92% of them found once; the top ten carry roughly 22%. The chain links TRBV6-5 to TRBJ1-2; TRBD1 is a possible D gene (6 bases). Sample: blood, taken from a patient who underwent chemoradiotherapy. The receptor was isolated from a human donor with HPV-associated anogenital cancer. CDR3 loop: CASSSSSTGQNYGYTF. CDR3 in DNA: TGTGCCAGCAGTTCCTCATCAACCGGACAGAACTATGGCTACACCTTC.